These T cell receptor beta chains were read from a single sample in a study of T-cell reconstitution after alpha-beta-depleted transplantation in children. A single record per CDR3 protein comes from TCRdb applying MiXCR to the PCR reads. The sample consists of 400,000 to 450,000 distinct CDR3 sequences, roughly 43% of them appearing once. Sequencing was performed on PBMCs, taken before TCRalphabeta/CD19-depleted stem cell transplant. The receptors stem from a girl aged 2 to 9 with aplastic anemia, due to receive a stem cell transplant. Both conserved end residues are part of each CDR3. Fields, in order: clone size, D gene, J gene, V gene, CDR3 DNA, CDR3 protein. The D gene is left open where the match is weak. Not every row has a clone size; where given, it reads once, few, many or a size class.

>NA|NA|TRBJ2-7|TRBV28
TGTGCCAGCAGTTTATCAGTGCGGCTCTACGAGCAGTACTTC
CASSLSVRLYEQYF
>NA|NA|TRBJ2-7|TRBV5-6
TGTGCCAGCAGCTTGCTGGGGGAAAACTACGAGCAGTACTTC
CASSLLGENYEQYF
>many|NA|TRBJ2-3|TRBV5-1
TGCGCCAGCACCCCCCTTGGGGGAGATACGCAGTATTTT
CASTPLGGDTQYF
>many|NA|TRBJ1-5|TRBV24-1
TGTGCCACCAGTGATTTTTTGAGGGCCCCGCAGCCCCAGCATTTT
CATSDFLRAPQPQHF
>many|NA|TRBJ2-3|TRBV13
TGTGCCAGCAGCCCCCACGGAGATACGCAGTATTTT
CASSPHGDTQYF
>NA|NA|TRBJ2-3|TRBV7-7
TGTGCCAGCAGCTTAAATATGGTCGGGACGGGGAGCACAGATACGCAGTATTTT
CASSLNMVGTGSTDTQYF
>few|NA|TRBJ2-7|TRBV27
TGTGCCAGCAGTCCCGCGGTGGCGGGAACTTACGAGCAGTACTTC
CASSPAVAGTYEQYF
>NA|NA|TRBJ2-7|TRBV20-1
TGCAGTGCTAGCGCGGGACAGCCTCCCTACGAGCAGTACTTC
CSASAGQPPYEQYF
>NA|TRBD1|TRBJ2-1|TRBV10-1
TGCGCCAGCACGAACTTACGGGACAGCTCCTACAATGAGCAGTTCTTC
CASTNLRDSSYNEQFF
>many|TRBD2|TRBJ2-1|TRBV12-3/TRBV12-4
TGTGCCAGCAGTTCCCCGGGGAGCGGGAGCTCCTACAATGAGCAGTTCTTC
CASSSPGSGSSYNEQFF
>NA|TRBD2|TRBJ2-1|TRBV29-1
TGCAGCGTCGCCGGACTAGCGGGCTCCTACAATGAGCAGTTCTTC
CSVAGLAGSYNEQFF
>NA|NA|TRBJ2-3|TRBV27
TGTGCCAGCAGTGTGGGGGTTCGGGCGTCAGATACGCAGTATTTT
CASSVGVRASDTQYF
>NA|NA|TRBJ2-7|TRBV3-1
TGTGCCAGCAGCCACGGACAGTTCTACGAGCAGTACTTC
CASSHGQFYEQYF
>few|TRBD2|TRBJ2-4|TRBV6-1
TGTGCCAGCACCTCGACTAGCGGGAGAGACATTCAGTACTTC
CASTSTSGRDIQYF
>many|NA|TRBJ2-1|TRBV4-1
TGCGCCAGCAGCCAAGATTGGCGGGAGCAGTTCTTC
CASSQDWREQFF
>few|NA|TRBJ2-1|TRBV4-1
TGCGCCAGCAGCCAAGAGGGGGTGGGGGTCAATGAGCAGTTCTTC
CASSQEGVGVNEQFF
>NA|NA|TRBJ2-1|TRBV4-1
TGCGCCAGCAGCCAAGGAGGAGGTCTAGCTTCCTACAATGAGCAGTTCTTC
CASSQGGGLASYNEQFF
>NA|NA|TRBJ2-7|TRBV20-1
TGCAGTGCCCTGAGGACTTATTCCCTAGAAGAGCAGTACTTC
CSALRTYSLEEQYF
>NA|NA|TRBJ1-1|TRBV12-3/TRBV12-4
TGTGCCAGCATCCAGGAGGGCACTGAAGCTTTCTTT
CASIQEGTEAFF
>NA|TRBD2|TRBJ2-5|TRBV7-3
TGTGCCAGCAGCCCCCCCGGGCGGGGGGGCCGCGAGACCCAGTACTTC
CASSPPGRGGRETQYF
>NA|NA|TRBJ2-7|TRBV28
TGTGCCAGCAGTTTTAGCAACGAGCAGTACTTC
CASSFSNEQYF
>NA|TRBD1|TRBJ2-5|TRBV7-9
TGTGCCAGCAGCTTATCAGGGGGCCGAGTTGAGACCCAGTACTTC
CASSLSGGRVETQYF
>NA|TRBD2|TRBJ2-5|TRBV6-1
TGTGCCAGCAGCCTCGTGTCTAGCGGGAGTGTGGGGCAAGAGACCCAGTACTTC
CASSLVSSGSVGQETQYF
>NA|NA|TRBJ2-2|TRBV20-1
TGCAGTGCTAGGCTGGGTACTGGGGAGCTGTTTTTT
CSARLGTGELFF
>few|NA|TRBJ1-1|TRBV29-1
TGCAGCATTTATGGGGGTGACACTGAAGCTTTCTTT
CSIYGGDTEAFF
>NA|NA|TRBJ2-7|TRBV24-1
TGTGCCCCCTTCCACGAGCAGTACTTC
CAPFHEQYF
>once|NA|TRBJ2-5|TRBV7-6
TGTGCCAGCAGCTTAGAACCGAGAGAGACCCAGTACTTC
CASSLEPRETQYF
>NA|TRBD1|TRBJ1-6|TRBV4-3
TGCGCCAGCAGCCCAAGGACAGGGAAAATGCCCCTCCACTTT
CASSPRTGKMPLHF
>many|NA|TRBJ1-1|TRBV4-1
TGCGCCAGCAGCCACCAACGGGACACTGAAGCTTTCTTT
CASSHQRDTEAFF
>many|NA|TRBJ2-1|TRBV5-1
TGCGCCAGCAGCTTGGATTGGCGGGGAGACAATGAGCAGTTCTTC
CASSLDWRGDNEQFF
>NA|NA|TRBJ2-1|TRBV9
TGTGCCAGCAGCCAACCTAGGACTGGAACTTACAATGAGCAGTTCTTC
CASSQPRTGTYNEQFF
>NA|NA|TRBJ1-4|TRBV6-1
TGTGCCAGCAGCCAGACCGTAGATGGGAAACTGTTTTTT
CASSQTVDGKLFF
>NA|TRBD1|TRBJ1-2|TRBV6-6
TGTGCCAGCAGTTACGCGACCGGGACAGGGGTTAACGGCTACACCTTC
CASSYATGTGVNGYTF
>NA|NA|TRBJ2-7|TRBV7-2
TGTGCCAGCAGCTTTTTAGATCCCACTAGCTCCGAGCAGTACTTC
CASSFLDPTSSEQYF
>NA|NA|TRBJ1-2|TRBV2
TGTGCCAGCAGTGGGAGCGGGACACAGTCGGGGAAGAACTATGGCTACACCTTC
CASSGSGTQSGKNYGYTF
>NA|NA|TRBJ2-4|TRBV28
TGTGCCAGCAGTTTCCTTCAGGGTTTCGCCAAAAACATTCAGTACTTC
CASSFLQGFAKNIQYF
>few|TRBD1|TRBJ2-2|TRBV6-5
TGTGCCAGCAGTTGGGACAGGCTGAACGCGAACACCGGGGAGCTGTTTTTT
CASSWDRLNANTGELFF
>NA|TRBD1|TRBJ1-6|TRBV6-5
TGTGCCAGCAGTTACTATGGACAGGGAAATTCACCCCTCCACTTT
CASSYYGQGNSPLHF
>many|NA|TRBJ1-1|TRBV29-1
TGCAGCGTTGTTGGGGAGGCGGGAGGAGCTTTCTTT
CSVVGEAGGAFF
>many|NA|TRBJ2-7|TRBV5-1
TGCGCCAGCAGCTTGGAGGACGGATCAGAGCAGTACTTC
CASSLEDGSEQYF
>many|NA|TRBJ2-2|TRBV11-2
TGTGCCAGCAGCCCAATTCGGGGCACCGGGGAGCTGTTTTTT
CASSPIRGTGELFF
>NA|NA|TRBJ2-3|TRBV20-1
TGCAGTGCATACGGGGGCCCCACAGATACGCAGTATTTT
CSAYGGPTDTQYF
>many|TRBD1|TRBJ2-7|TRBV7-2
TGTGCCAGCAGCTTAATTTCACAGGGGGGCGAGCAGTACTTC
CASSLISQGGEQYF
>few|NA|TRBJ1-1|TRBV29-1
TGCAGCGTTGCCCGGGGTGTCACTGAAGCTTTCTTT
CSVARGVTEAFF
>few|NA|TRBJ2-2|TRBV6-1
TGTGCCATCGAAAATGGTCGGTTTAACACCGGGGAGCTGTTTTTT
CAIENGRFNTGELFF
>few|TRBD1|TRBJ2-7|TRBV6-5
TGTGCCAGCAGTTTTTCGACAGGGCGGACCGAGCAGTACTTC
CASSFSTGRTEQYF
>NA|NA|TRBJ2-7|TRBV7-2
TGTGCCAGCAGTAGGATAAACGACATAACCTACGAGCAGTACTTC
CASSRINDITYEQYF
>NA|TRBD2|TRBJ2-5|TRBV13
TGTGCCAGCAGCGCCCGACTAGCGGGGCAAGAGACCCAGTACTTC
CASSARLAGQETQYF
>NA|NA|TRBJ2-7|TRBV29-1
TGCAGCGTTCGAGATCCGGCGTACGAGCAGTACTTC
CSVRDPAYEQYF
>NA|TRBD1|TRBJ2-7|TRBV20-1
TGCAGTGCTAGAGATATTGGGACAGGTATTTACGAGCAGTACTTC
CSARDIGTGIYEQYF
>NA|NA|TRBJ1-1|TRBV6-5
TGTGCCAGCAGTTACTCCCCAGGGTCTACTGAAGCTTTCTTT
CASSYSPGSTEAFF
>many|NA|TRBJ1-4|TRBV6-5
TGTGCCAGCGGGGCTGGTGGGGGGAAACTGTTTTTT
CASGAGGGKLFF
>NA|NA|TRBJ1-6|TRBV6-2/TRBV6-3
TGTGCCAGCAGTTACCAAGAAAATTCACCCCTCCACTTT
CASSYQENSPLHF